This T cell receptor (beta chain) is from a study of cytotoxic CD8 clonotypes in ibrutinib-treated CLL. Genomic DNA (around 2 micrograms) was obtained from cryopreserved PBMCs for construction of TCR beta libraries. Regarding this clone: As yet, its antigen is unknown.

This CDR3 has 14 amino acids. V lost 5 bases to trimming and J lost 9 bases; unmatched junction nucleotides: 6. The germline CDR1 and CDR2 sequences are SNHLY and FYNNEI. Libraries were prepared by immunoSEQ multiplex PCR; TCRdb keeps only in-frame clonotypes and omits some of them. In the table there are fewer than 100,000 clones, 86% of which are singletons. Study findings and constraints: Clonality went up at the time of ibrutinib response, stayed stable in sustained remission, and later dropped back toward its baseline level at progression. Clonality measured at baseline exceeded age-matched healthy donors, tracking circulating CD8+ T-cell counts.

The sequence came from a human donor with chronic lymphocytic leukemia. V is TRBV2 and J is TRBJ2-1; 11 bases match TRBD2. Sample: PBMCs, taken before ibrutinib treatment. This CDR3 is CASSIAGGTTEQFF. DNA for the CDR3: TGTGCCAGCAGTATAGCGGGGGGGACCACTGAGCAGTTCTTC.